The clone carrying this T cell receptor beta chain has ten or more counts. Antigen unknown. Unique molecular identifiers, one per molecule, were present on every TCR cDNA molecule. TCRdb recomputed calls from the 5' RACE reads with MiXCR, one row per CDR3 protein. The sample carries roughly 48,000 distinct CDR3 sequences, approximately 12% recorded once. The CDR3 covers 15 residues. V was shortened by 6 bases and J by 0 bases, with 12 bases between the two germline ends. Time point: sample taken at primary tumor resection. No cells were sorted before sequencing. The whole RNA sequenced was extracted from tumor, nontumor lung or frozen PBMC. The donors were about 72 patients with non-small cell lung cancer that was early-stage and untreated. These data come from a study of spatial heterogeneity in lung cancer. Study results and caveats: Expanded tumor TCRs that were ubiquitous appeared in blood more at resection than follow-up.

Sample: PBMCs, taken at surgery. The chain combines TRBV12-3 or TRBV12-4 with TRBJ1-3, with D unresolved. The TCR originated in a female donor with early-stage non-small cell lung cancer. The CDR3 sequence: CASSPRGLSGNTIYF. For the CDR3, the DNA is TGTGCCAGCAGCCCGCGAGGGCTCTCTGGAAACACCATATATTTT.